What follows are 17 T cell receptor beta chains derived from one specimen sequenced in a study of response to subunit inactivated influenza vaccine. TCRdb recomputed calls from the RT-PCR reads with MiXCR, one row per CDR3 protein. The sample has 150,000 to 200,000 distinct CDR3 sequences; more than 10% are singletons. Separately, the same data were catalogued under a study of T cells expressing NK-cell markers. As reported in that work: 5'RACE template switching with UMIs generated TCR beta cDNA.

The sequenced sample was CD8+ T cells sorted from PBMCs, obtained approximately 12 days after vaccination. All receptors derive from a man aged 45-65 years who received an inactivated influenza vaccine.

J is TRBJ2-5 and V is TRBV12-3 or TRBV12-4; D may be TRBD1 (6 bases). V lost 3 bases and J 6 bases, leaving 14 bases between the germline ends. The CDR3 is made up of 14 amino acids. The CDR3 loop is CASSFPGVGQTQYF. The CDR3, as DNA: TGTGCCAGCAGTTTCCCAGGGGTAGGCCAGACCCAGTACTTC.

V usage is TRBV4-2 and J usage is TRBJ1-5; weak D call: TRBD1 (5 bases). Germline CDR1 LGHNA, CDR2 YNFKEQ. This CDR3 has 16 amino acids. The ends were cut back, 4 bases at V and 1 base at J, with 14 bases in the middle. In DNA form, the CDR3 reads TGTGCCAGCAGCCCCGAAGCAGGGCTGAGCAATCAGCCCCAGCATTTT. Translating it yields CASSPEAGLSNQPQHF.

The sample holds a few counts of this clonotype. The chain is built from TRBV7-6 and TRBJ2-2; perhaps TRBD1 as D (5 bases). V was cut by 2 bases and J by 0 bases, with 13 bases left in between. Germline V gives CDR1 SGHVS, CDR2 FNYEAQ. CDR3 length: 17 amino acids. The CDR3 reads CASSLYPQTANTGELFF. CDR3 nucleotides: TGTGCCAGCAGCTTATATCCTCAGACAGCGAACACCGGGGAGCTGTTTTTT.

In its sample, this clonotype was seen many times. The DNA of the CDR3 is TGCAGCGCCGTTATGGTGGCTAGCGGGAGGGTCGCAGATACGCAGTATTTT. It encodes CSAVMVASGRVADTQYF. This chain connects TRBV29-1 to TRBJ2-3; 12 nucleotides agree with TRBD2. Germline lookup yields CDR1 SQVTM and CDR2 ANQGSEA. This CDR3 has 17 amino acids. Germline trimming cut 7 bases from V and 4 bases from J; bases unmatched to any gene: 15.

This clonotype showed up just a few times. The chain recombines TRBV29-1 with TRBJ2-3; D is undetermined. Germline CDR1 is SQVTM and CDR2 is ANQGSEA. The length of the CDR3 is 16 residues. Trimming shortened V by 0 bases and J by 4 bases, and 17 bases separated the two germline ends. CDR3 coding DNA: TGCAGCGTTGAAGATCTTTTCAAAGTGGGTGCAGATACGCAGTATTTT. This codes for CSVEDLFKVGADTQYF.

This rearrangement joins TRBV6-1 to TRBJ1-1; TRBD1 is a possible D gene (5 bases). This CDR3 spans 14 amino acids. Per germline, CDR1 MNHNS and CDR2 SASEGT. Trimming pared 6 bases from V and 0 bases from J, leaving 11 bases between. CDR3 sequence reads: CASSHGGLNTEAFF. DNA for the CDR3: TGTGCCAGCAGCCACGGGGGGTTGAACACTGAAGCTTTCTTT.

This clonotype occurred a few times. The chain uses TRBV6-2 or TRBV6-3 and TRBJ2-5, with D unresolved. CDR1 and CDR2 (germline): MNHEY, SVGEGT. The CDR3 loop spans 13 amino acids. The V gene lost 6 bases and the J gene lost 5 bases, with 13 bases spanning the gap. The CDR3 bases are TGTGCCAGCAGGAAGACTGTCCTGGAGACCCAGTACTTC. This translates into CASRKTVLETQYF.

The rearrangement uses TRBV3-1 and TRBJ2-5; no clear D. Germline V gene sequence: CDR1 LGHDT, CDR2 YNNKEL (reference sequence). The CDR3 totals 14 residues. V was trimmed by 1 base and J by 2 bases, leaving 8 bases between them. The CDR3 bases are TGTGCCAGCAGCCAAGCAGGTTGGCAAGAGACCCAGTACTTC. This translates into CASSQAGWQETQYF.

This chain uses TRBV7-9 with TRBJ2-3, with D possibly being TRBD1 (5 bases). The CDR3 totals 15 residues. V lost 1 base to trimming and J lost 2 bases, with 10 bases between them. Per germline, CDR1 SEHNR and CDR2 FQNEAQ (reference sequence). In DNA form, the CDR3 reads TGTGCCAGCAGCTTAGAGGGGCGCTACACAGATACGCAGTATTTT. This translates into CASSLEGRYTDTQYF.

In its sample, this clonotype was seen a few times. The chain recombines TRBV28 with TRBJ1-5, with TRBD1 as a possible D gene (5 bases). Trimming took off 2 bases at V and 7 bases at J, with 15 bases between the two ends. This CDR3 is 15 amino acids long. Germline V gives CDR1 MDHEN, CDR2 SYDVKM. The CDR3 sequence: CASSLSPEQGQPQHF. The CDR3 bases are TGTGCCAGCAGTTTAAGCCCAGAGCAGGGACAGCCCCAGCATTTT.

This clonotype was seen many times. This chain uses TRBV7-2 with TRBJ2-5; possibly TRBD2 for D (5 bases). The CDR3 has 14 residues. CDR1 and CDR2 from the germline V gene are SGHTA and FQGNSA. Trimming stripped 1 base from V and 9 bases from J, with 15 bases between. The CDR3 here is CASSLEPELGAQYF. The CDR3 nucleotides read TGTGCCAGCAGCTTAGAGCCCGAACTAGGAGCCCAGTACTTC.

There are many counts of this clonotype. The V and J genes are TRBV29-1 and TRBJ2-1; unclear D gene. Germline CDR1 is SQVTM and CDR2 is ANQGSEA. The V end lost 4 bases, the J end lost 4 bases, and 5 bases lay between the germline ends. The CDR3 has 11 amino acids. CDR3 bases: TGCAGCGTTGGCCAGTACAATGAGCAGTTCTTC. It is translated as CSVGQYNEQFF.

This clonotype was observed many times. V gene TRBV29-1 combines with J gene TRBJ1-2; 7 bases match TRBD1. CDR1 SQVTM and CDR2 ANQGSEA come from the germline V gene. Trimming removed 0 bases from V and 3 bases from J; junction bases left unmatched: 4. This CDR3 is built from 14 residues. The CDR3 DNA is TGCAGCGTTGAAGATTGGCAGGGGGACTATGGCTACACCTTC. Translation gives CSVEDWQGDYGYTF.

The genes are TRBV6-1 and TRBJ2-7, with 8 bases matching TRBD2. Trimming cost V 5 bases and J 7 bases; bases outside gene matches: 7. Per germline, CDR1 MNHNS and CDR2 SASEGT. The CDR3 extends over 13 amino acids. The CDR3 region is CASSPGLGFEQYF. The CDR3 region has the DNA TGTGCCAGCAGTCCGGGACTAGGGTTTGAGCAGTACTTC.

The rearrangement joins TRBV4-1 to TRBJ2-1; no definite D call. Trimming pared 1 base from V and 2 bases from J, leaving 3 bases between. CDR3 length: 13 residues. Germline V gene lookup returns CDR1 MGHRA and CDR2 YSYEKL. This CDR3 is CASSQGPYNEQFF. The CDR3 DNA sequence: TGCGCCAGCAGCCAAGGACCCTACAATGAGCAGTTCTTC.

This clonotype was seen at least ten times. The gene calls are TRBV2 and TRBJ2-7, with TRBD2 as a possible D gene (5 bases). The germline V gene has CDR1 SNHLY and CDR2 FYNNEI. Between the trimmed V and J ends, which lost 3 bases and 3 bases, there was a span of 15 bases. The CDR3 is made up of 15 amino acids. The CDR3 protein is CASSEEDWEFYEQYF. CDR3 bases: TGTGCCAGCAGTGAGGAGGACTGGGAGTTCTACGAGCAGTACTTC.

The CDR3 reads CAISYVGIWPGLAADTQYF. In DNA form, the CDR3 reads TGTGCCATCAGTTATGTTGGGATTTGGCCTGGACTAGCGGCAGATACGCAGTATTTT. V usage is TRBV10-3 and J usage is TRBJ2-3; 10 bases map to TRBD2. This CDR3 region has 19 residues. V trimming: 5 bases; J trimming: 4 bases; junction bases outside the gene matches: 18. The germline CDR1 and CDR2 sequences are ENHRY and SYGVKD.